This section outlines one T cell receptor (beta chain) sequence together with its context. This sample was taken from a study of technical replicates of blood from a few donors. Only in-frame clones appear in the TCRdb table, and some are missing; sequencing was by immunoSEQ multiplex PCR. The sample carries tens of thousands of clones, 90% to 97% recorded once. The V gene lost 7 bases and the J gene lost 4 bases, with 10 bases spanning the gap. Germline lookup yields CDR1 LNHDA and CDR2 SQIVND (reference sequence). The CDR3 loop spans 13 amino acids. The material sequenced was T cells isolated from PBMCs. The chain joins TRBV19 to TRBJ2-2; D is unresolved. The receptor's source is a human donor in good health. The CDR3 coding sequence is TGTGCCAGTAAGGAGCGTAGCACCGGGGAGCTGTTTTTT. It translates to CASKERSTGELFF. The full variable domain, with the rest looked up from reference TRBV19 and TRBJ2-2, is DGGITQSPKYLFRKEGQNVTLSCEQNLNHDAMYWYRQDPGQGLRLIYYSQIVNDFQKGDIAEGYSVSREKKESFPLTVTSAQKNPTAFYLCASKERSTGELFFGEGSRLTVL.